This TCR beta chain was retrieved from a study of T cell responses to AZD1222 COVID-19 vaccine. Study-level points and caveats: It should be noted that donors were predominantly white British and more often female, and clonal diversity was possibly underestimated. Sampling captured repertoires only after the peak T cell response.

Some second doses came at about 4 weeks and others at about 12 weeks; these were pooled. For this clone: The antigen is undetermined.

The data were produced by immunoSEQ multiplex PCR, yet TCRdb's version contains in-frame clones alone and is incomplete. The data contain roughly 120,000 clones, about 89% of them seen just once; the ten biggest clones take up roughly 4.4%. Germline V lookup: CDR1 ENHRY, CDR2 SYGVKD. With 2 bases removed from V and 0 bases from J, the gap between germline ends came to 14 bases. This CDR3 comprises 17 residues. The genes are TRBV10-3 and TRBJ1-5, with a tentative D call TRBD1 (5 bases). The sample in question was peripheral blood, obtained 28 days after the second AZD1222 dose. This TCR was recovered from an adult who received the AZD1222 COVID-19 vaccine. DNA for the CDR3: TGTGCCATCAGTGAGGGGGCCAGCTCATATAGCAATCAGCCCCAGCATTTT. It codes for CAISEGASSYSNQPQHF.